This entry concerns a single T cell receptor (beta chain). Antigen specificity is unknown. With 5 bases clipped from V and 2 bases from J, the junction kept 3 bases outside the gene matches. CDR1 is SGHAT and CDR2 is FQNNGV in the germline V gene. The CDR3 runs to 14 residues. The data derive from a study of cytotoxic CD8 clonotypes in ibrutinib-treated CLL. The study, taken as a whole, reports: Public clonotypes were rare and shrank or held steady on treatment.

Sequencing used immunoSEQ multiplex PCR; TCRdb keeps in-frame clones, though not all of them. This repertoire shows over 9,000 clones, 81% found once; its top ten account for approximately 22%. Here the sequenced sample was PBMCs, taken at disease progression, from a patient treated with ibrutinib. The chain recombines TRBV11-2 with TRBJ2-3; TRBD2 matches 8 bases. This sequence was found in a human donor with chronic lymphocytic leukemia. The CDR3 is CASSPGGLTDTQYF. CDR3 DNA: TGTGCCAGCAGCCCGGGGGGGCTCACAGATACGCAGTATTTT.